This T cell receptor beta chain is drawn from a study of human T cells and chemical hapten exposure. Study overall: Investigators sensitized approximately 2 cm by approximately 2 cm of upper inner arm skin with 2% DPC. Patients received weekly diphenylcyclopropenone doses to the scalp throughout the approximately 24-week study. The study patch tested 0.01% DPC on the upper back and read results at 6 days.

In TCRdb, the RACE reads were re-called with MiXCR into one record per CDR3 protein. The sample has about 42,000 distinct CDR3 sequences; 8% to 9.5% are singletons. Deletions cut 2 bases from V and 5 bases from J, with 7 bases between. The germline V gene has CDR1 LGHDT and CDR2 YNNKEL (reference sequence). The CDR3 has 13 residues. This clonotype was seen a handful of times. Time point given: patch test 2, 6 weeks after DPC sensitization. Stated treatment: therapeutic diphenylcyclopropenone sensitization with weekly scalp DPC. The TCR sequence derives from a woman between 35 and 50 years old with alopecia areata. Some clones in this sample may be carry-over from other donors' samples. The gene calls are TRBV3-1 and TRBJ2-4; no firm D call. The starting material was whole blood, obtained in connection with sensitization to the hapten diphenylcyclopropenone (DPC). CDR3 nucleotide sequence: TGTGCCAGCAGCCAAACCCCAGAAAACATTCAGTACTTC. The encoded protein is CASSQTPENIQYF.